This is a list of T cell receptor beta chains from one sample in a study of graft-versus-host responses after intestinal transplantation. The data were produced by immunoSEQ multiplex PCR, yet TCRdb's version contains in-frame clones alone and is incomplete. The sample records 75,000 to 100,000 clones, 85% to 95% being singletons. For these receptors, no antigen is known. This specimen consisted of unstimulated CD8+ T cells sorted from spleen or lymph node cells, obtained before intestinal transplant. These receptors were taken from a human donor who received an intestinal transplant. The CDR3 runs from the conserved cysteine through the conserved F or W. Fields, in order: D gene, J gene, V gene, clone size, CDR3 DNA, CDR3 protein. A D gene is named only where the DNA matches it firmly. A row's size may be missing; if present it is once, few, many or a size class.

TRBD1 TRBJ1-2 TRBV5-1 . TGCGCCAGCAGCTTGGAGGGGGCGCCTGGCTACACCTTC CASSLEGAPGYTF
. TRBJ2-7 TRBV6-5 . TGTGCCAGCAGTTACATGCCTGAGACAGGCGAGCAGTACTTC CASSYMPETGEQYF
. TRBJ2-7 TRBV5-6 . TGTGCCAGCAGCTTGAACAGGGACGAGCAGTACTTC CASSLNRDEQYF
TRBD1 TRBJ2-7 TRBV5-8 . TGTGCCAGCAGCCAAGGGACAGGGGGCGGCGAGCAGTACTTC CASSQGTGGGEQYF
. TRBJ2-7 TRBV7-9 once TGTGCCAGCAGCTCCCCGGTTAGCCTGGCTTCCTACGAGCAGTACTTC CASSSPVSLASYEQYF
TRBD2 TRBJ2-1 TRBV27 once TGTGCCAGCAGTTCAGGTACTAGCGGGAGGGATGAGCAGTTCTTC CASSSGTSGRDEQFF
TRBD1 TRBJ2-7 TRBV7-9 . TGTGCCAGCAGCCCCAGGGGGCGCTGGGAGCAGTACTTC CASSPRGRWEQYF
. TRBJ1-6 TRBV6-4 . TGTGCCAGCAGTGACAGCGGAGAGGCCCTCCACTTT CASSDSGEALHF
TRBD2 TRBJ2-1 TRBV28 . TGTGCCAGCGATCATTCGGGGCCGGGACTAGGTGACAATGAGCAGTTCTTC CASDHSGPGLGDNEQFF
TRBD1 TRBJ2-7 TRBV7-9 . TGTGCCAGCAGCCTCCGGGACAGGGGATTCTCCGAGCAGTACTTC CASSLRDRGFSEQYF
TRBD2 TRBJ2-5 TRBV4-2 . TGTGCCAGCAGCCAATGGGTAGCGGGAGATGGAGAGACCCAGTACTTC CASSQWVAGDGETQYF
. TRBJ2-3 TRBV7-3 . TGTGCCAGCAGCTTCGGCGGGACTAGCACAGATACGCAGTATTTT CASSFGGTSTDTQYF
TRBD2 TRBJ2-2 TRBV11-2 . TGTGCCAGCAGACACACCGGGACTAGCGGGAGGCAGGGCGGGGAGCTGTTTTTT CASRHTGTSGRQGGELFF
. TRBJ1-2 TRBV5-5 . TGTGCCAGCAGCTTTGAGCGGTTCGGGAACTATGGCTACACCTTC CASSFERFGNYGYTF
. TRBJ2-7 TRBV29-1 . TGCAGCGTTGGAGGGAATAACGACGAGCAGTACTTC CSVGGNNDEQYF
TRBD1 TRBJ2-7 TRBV27 . TGTGCCAGCAGTTTAGGGTTTTTGGACAGGGAGAAACCCTACGAGCAGTACTTC CASSLGFLDREKPYEQYF
TRBD2 TRBJ2-7 TRBV19 . TGTGCCAGTAGTATACGGGGACTAGCGGGATGGGAGAGCTCCTACGAGCAGTACTTC CASSIRGLAGWESSYEQYF
TRBD1 TRBJ1-5 TRBV19 . TGTGCCAGTAGACTCGACAGGGGGCCTCTTCAGCCCCAGCATTTT CASRLDRGPLQPQHF
TRBD1 TRBJ1-4 TRBV4-3 . TGCGCCAGCAGCCACGGGACAGGGGGTAGTGAAAAACTGTTTTTT CASSHGTGGSEKLFF
. TRBJ1-2 TRBV19 . TGTGCCAGTACCATTTCCCTATTCAGGAACTATGGCTACACCTTC CASTISLFRNYGYTF
. TRBJ1-3 TRBV5-6 . TGTGCCAGCAGCGACCAGGGGCCGAACACCATATATTTT CASSDQGPNTIYF
. TRBJ2-7 TRBV9 . TGTGCCAGCAGCGTAGAGCGGTCCGGGGTATGGCAGTACTTC CASSVERSGVWQYF
. TRBJ1-1 TRBV6-5 . TGTGCCAGCAGTAGGGGTTCGGGCACTGAAGCTTTCTTT CASSRGSGTEAFF
. TRBJ1-1 TRBV6-4 . TGTGCCAGCAGTGACTCGGAGGGAGCCACTGAAGCTTTCTTT CASSDSEGATEAFF
. TRBJ1-1 TRBV4-3 . TGCGCCAGCAGCCAAGACCGACAGAGAGGAAACGAAGCTTTCTTT CASSQDRQRGNEAFF
TRBD2 TRBJ2-1 TRBV4-2 . TGTGCCAGCAGTAGGGGTAGCGGGAGTTTTGCCTACAATGAGCAGTTCTTC CASSRGSGSFAYNEQFF
. TRBJ1-2 TRBV5-4 . TGTGCCAGCAGCCGTGACTCCGGGACAATCCATCCGTTGAGGGGCTACACCTTC CASSRDSGTIHPLRGYTF